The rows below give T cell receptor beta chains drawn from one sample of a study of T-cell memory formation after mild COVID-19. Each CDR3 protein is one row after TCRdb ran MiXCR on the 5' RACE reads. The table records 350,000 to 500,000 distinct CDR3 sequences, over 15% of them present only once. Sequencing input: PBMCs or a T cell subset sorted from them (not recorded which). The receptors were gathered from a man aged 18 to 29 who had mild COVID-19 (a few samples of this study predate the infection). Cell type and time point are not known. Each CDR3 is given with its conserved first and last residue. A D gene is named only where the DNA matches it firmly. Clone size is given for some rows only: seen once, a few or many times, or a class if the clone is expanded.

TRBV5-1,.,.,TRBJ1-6,CASSGSPAGSYNSPLHF,TGCGCCAGCAGTGGTAGCCCGGCGGGCTCCTATAATTCACCCCTCCACTTT
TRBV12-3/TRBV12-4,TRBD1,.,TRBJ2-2,CASTPQGGNTGELFF,TGTGCCAGCACCCCACAGGGGGGGAACACCGGGGAGCTGTTTTTT
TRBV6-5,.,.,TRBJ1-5,CASSFGNNQPQHF,TGTGCCAGCAGTTTTGGGAACAATCAGCCCCAGCATTTT
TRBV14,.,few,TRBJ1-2,CASSQTQGWDGYTF,TGTGCCAGCAGCCAGACCCAGGGTTGGGATGGCTACACCTTC
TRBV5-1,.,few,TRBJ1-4,CASSLTGVEEKLFF,TGCGCCAGCAGCTTGACGGGGGTTGAGGAAAAACTGTTTTTT
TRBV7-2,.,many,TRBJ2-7,CASSLAGAYEQYF,TGTGCCAGCAGCTTAGCGGGAGCCTACGAGCAGTACTTC
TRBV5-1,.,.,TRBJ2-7,CASSVLGPQTEQYF,TGCGCCAGCAGCGTCTTAGGACCCCAGACCGAGCAGTACTTC
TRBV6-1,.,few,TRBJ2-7,CASSVLEGNYEQYF,TGTGCCAGCAGTGTCTTGGAGGGGAACTACGAGCAGTACTTC
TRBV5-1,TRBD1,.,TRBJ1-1,CASQPSGGQNTEAFF,TGCGCCTCACAGCCATCAGGGGGACAGAACACTGAAGCTTTCTTT
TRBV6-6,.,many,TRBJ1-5,CASSYFSNQPQHF,TGTGCCAGCAGTTACTTCTCCAATCAGCCCCAGCATTTT
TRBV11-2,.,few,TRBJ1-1,CASSLDYRARTEAFF,TGTGCCAGCAGCTTAGACTACAGGGCAAGGACTGAAGCTTTCTTT
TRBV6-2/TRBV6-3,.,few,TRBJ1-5,CASMSGHGIYSNQPQHF,TGTGCCAGCATGTCCGGACACGGAATTTATAGCAATCAGCCCCAGCATTTT
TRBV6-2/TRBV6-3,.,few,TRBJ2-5,CASSYRDSQRYQETQYF,TGTGCCAGCAGTTACCGGGACTCCCAGAGGTACCAAGAGACCCAGTACTTC
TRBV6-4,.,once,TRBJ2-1,CASSDEGHNEQFF,TGTGCCAGCAGTGACGAGGGGCACAATGAGCAGTTCTTC
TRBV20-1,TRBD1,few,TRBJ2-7,CSARPDRRSYEQYF,TGCAGTGCTAGACCGGACAGGAGATCCTACGAGCAGTACTTC
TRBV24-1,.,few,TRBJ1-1,CATSDSPRNTEAFF,TGTGCCACCAGTGATTCCCCAAGAAACACTGAAGCTTTCTTT
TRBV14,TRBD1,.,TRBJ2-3,CARRGRTDTQYF,TGTGCCAGAAGGGGGCGCACAGATACGCAGTATTTT
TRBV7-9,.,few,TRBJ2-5,CASSLARGSPETQYF,TGTGCCAGCAGCTTAGCGCGGGGATCTCCGGAGACCCAGTACTTC
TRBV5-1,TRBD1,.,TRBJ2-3,CASRMTGSGLDTQYF,TGCGCCAGCAGGATGACAGGGTCGGGATTGGATACGCAGTATTTT
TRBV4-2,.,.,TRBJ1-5,CASSQVSIVQPQHF,TGTGCCAGCAGCCAAGTCAGTATTGTACAGCCCCAGCATTTT
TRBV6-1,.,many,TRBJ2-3,CASSDRQPDTQYF,TGTGCCAGCAGTGACCGCCAGCCAGATACGCAGTATTTT
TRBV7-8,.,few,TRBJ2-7,CASSSRQFYEQYF,TGTGCCAGCAGCTCCAGACAGTTCTACGAGCAGTACTTC
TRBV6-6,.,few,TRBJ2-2,CASSYWVLTANTGELFF,TGTGCCAGCAGTTACTGGGTCCTTACCGCGAACACCGGGGAGCTGTTTTTT
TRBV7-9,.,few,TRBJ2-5,CASTEPRAQETQYF,TGTGCCAGCACCGAACCCAGGGCACAAGAGACCCAGTACTTC
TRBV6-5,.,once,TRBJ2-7,CASKRDGSYEQYF,TGTGCCAGCAAAAGGGACGGATCCTACGAGCAGTACTTC
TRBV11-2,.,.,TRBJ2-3,CASSTRLDTQYF,TGTGCCAGCAGCACCAGACTAGATACGCAGTATTTT
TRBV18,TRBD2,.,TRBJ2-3,CASSPRRGGDTDTQYF,TGTGCCAGCTCACCGCGTCGGGGGGGGGACACAGATACGCAGTATTTT
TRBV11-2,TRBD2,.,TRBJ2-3,CASTYSGGVRGAQYF,TGTGCCAGCACGTATAGCGGGGGGGTCCGAGGGGCGCAGTATTTT
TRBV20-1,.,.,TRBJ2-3,CSARRGQTQYF,TGCAGTGCTAGGAGGGGCCAAACGCAGTATTTT
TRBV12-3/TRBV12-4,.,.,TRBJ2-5,CASSLAKDRRETQYF,TGTGCCAGCAGTTTAGCGAAAGACAGACGGGAGACCCAGTACTTC
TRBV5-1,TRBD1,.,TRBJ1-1,CASRLVQGAGTEAFF,TGCGCCAGCAGACTGGTGCAGGGGGCGGGAACTGAAGCTTTCTTT